The clone carrying this T cell receptor beta chain was seen at least ten times. Its antigen is not known. Patients aged 18 to 65 had newly diagnosed hyperthyroidism that had lasted under 2 months. For the diagnoses, clinical symptoms, serum thyroxine and TRAb, thyroid ultrasound and orbital computed tomography were used. Germline CDR1 reads SEHNR; CDR2 reads FQNEAQ (reference sequence). Trimming took 2 bases from V and 8 from J, leaving 12 bases between them. The CDR3 contains 13 residues. Amplification yielded TCR beta CDR3 regions, with RNA transcripts as the source. RT-PCR in the first round (using the HTBI primer set) targeted the TCR CDR3. TCRdb fed the multiplex PCR reads into MiXCR, producing one record per CDR3 protein. The data show roughly 380,000 distinct CDR3 sequences, approximately 15% seen once. The data are from a study of T cells in Graves' hyperthyroidism and ophthalmopathy. Findings and caveats of the study: Ophthalmopathy could be told apart from stable hyperthyroidism with a 13 V-J model. Ophthalmopathy was identified by the model a median around 5.9 months ahead of onset.

Sequences were obtained from blood. V and J are TRBV7-9 and TRBJ1-2; the D is unclear. The clonotype originates from a woman between 55 and 75 years old with Graves' hyperthyroidism. CDR3 residues: CASSLRQVQGYTF. In DNA, the CDR3 is TGTGCCAGCAGCTTAAGGCAGGTCCAAGGCTACACCTTC. The full variable domain, with the rest looked up from reference TRBV7-9 and TRBJ1-2, is DTGVSQNPRHKITKRGQNVTFRCDPISEHNRLYWYRQTLGQGPEFLTYFQNEAQLEKSRLLSDRFSAERPKGSFSTLEIQRTEQGDSAMYLCASSLRQVQGYTFGSGTRLTVV.